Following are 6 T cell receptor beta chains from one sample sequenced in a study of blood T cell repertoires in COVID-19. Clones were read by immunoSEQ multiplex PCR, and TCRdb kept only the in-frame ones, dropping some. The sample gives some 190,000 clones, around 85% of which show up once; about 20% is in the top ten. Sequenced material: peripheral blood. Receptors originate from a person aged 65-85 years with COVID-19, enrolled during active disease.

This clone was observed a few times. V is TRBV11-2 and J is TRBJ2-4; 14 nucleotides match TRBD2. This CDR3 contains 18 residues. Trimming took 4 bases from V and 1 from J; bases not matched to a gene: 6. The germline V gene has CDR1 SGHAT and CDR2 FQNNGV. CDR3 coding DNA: TGTGCCAGCAGCTCACTGACTAGCGGGGGGGCGGCCAAAAACATTCAGTACTTC. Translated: CASSSLTSGGAAKNIQYF.

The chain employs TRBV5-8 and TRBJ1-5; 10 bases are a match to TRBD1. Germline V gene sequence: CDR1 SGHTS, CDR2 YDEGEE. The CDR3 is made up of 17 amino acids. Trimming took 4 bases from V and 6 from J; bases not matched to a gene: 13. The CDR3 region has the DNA TGTGCCAGCAGCCGCACCCCGGGACAGGGGACGGGTCAGCCCCAGCATTTT. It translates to CASSRTPGQGTGQPQHF.

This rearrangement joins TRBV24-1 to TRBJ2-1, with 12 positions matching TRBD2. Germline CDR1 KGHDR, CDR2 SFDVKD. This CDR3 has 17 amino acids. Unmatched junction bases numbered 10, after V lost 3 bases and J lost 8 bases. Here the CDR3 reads CATSDQKLAGGGDEQFF. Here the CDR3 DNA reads TGTGCCACCAGTGATCAAAAACTAGCGGGGGGTGGGGATGAGCAGTTCTTC.

The CDR3 bases are TGTGCCAGCAGCCAACAAGCGGGAGGACCAGATACGCAGTATTTT. Encoded protein: CASSQQAGGPDTQYF. The V and J genes are TRBV9 and TRBJ2-3, with 9 bases fitting TRBD2. V trimming: 4 bases; J trimming: 4 bases; junction bases outside the gene matches: 7. Germline V gene sequence: CDR1 SGDLS, CDR2 YYNGEE. CDR3 length equals 15 residues. Together with reference TRBV9 and TRBJ2-3, the CDR3 gives the full variable domain: DSGVTQTPKHLITATGQRVTLRCSPRSGDLSVYWYQQSLDQGLQFLIQYYNGEERAKGNILERFSAQQFPDLHSELNLSSLELGDSALYFCASSQQAGGPDTQYFGPGTRLTVL.

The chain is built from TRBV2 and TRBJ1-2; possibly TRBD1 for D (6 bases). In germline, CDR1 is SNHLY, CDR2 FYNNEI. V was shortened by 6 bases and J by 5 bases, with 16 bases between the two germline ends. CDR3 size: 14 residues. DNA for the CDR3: TGTGCCAGCAGCGCCCCGACAGGCGGATATGGCTACACCTTC. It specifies CASSAPTGGYGYTF.

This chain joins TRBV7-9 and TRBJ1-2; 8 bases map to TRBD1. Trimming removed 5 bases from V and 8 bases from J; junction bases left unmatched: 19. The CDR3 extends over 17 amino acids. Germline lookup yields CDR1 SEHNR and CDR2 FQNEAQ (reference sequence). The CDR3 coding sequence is TGTGCCAGCAGCCCGGGACAGGTCTTCTCCTTTACCGCGGGCTACACCTTC. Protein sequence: CASSPGQVFSFTAGYTF.